The source of this TCR beta chain is a study of blood T cell repertoires in COVID-19. With respect to this clone: The sample contains more than one DNA sequence encoding this CDR3.

Profiling relied on immunoSEQ multiplex PCR, and the TCRdb table lists in-frame clones only, not all of them. The table has some 170,000 clones, roughly 80% seen once. Recovery meant two consecutive negative NP/OP PCR tests, professional clearance, or resolved symptoms. This CDR3 comprises 11 residues. The V and J ends lost 3 bases and 4 bases respectively, with 4 bases between them. The V gene's germline CDR1 is MDHEN and CDR2 SYDVKM. The gene calls are TRBV28 and TRBJ2-7; D unclear. This receptor was identified in a woman in her forties or fifties who had recovered from COVID-19. Sequencing input: PBMCs or T cells enriched from blood (not recorded which). The CDR3 sequence: CASSFGYEQYF. The CDR3 nucleotides read TGTGCCAGCAGTTTCGGTTACGAGCAGTACTTC.